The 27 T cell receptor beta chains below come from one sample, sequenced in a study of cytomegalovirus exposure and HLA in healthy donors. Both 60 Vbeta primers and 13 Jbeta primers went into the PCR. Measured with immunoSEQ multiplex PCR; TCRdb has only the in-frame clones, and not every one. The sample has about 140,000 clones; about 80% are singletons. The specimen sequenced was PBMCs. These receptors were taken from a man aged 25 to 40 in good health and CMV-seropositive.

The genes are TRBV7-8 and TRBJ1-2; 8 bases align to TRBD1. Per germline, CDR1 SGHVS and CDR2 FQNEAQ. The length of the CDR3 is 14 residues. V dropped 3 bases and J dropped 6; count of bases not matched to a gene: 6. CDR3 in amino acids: CASSFDRTGHGYTF. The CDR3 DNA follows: TGTGCCAGCAGCTTTGACCGGACAGGGCATGGCTACACCTTC.

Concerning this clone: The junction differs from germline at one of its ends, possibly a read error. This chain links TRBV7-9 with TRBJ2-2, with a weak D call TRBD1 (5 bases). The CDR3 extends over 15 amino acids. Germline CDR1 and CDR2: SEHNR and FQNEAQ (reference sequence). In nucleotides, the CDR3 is TGTTCCAGCAGCCGAGACAGCCTGAACACCGGGGAGCTGTTTTTT. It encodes CSSSRDSLNTGELFF.

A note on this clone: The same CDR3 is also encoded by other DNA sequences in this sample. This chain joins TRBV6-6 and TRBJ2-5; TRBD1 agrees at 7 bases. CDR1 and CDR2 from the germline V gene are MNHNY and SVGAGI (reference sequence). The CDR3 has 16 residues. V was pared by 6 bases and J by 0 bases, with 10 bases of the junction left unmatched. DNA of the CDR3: TGTGCCAGCAGCAACCGGGACAGAGAATACCAAGAGACCCAGTACTTC. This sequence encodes CASSNRDREYQETQYF.

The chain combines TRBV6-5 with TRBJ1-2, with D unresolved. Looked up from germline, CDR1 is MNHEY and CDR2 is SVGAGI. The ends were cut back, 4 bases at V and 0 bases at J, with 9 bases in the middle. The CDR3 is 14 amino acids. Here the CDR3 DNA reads TGTGCCAGCAGTTCAACCACGGCTAACTATGGCTACACCTTC. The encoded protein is CASSSTTANYGYTF.

The CDR3 reads CASSLEGRGPDEQFF. The CDR3 region has the DNA TGTGCCAGCAGCTTGGAAGGCAGGGGGCCCGATGAGCAGTTCTTC. The chain links TRBV5-6 to TRBJ2-1, with TRBD1 matching over 8 bases. The CDR3 covers 15 residues. Trimming took 0 bases from V and 8 from J; bases not matched to a gene: 7. Germline V gene sequence: CDR1 SGHDT, CDR2 YYEEEE.

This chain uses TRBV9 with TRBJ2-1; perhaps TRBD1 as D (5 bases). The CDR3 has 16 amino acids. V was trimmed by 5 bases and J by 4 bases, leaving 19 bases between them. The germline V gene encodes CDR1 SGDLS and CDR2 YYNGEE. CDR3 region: CASSAWVGQGYNEQFF. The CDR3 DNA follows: TGTGCCAGCAGTGCCTGGGTCGGCCAGGGATACAATGAGCAGTTCTTC.

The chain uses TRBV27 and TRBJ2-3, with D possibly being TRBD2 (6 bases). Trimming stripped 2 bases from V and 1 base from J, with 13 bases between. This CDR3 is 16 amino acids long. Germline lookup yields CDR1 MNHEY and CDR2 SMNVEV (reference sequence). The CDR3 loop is CASSLLRGSGTDTQYF. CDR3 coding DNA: TGTGCCAGCAGTTTACTCCGGGGGTCTGGCACAGATACGCAGTATTTT.

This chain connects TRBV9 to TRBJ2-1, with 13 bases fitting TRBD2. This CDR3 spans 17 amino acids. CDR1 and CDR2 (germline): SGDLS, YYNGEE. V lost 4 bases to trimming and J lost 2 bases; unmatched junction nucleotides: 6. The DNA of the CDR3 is TGTGCCAGCAGCACCGGACTAGCGGGAGTCCCCTACAATGAGCAGTTCTTC. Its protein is CASSTGLAGVPYNEQFF.

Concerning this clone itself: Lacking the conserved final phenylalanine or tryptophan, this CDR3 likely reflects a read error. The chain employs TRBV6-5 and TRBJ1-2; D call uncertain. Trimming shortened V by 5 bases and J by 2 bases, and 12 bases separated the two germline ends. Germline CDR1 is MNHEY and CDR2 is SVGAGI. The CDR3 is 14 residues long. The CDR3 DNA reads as TGTGCCAGCAGTGTATCCGGGAGCAACTATGGCTACACCCTC. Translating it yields CASSVSGSNYGYTL.

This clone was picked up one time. The CDR3 sequence is CASSPSTVRSGNTIYF. The CDR3 DNA follows: TGTGCCAGCAGCCCTTCGACAGTTAGATCTGGAAACACCATATATTTT. This sequence joins TRBV7-8 and TRBJ1-3; D possibly corresponds to TRBD1 (5 bases). Germline V CDR1 and CDR2: SGHVS, FQNEAQ. V lost 5 bases to trimming and J lost 1 base, with 15 bases between them. The CDR3 is 16 residues long. Based on the CDR3 plus reference TRBV7-8 and TRBJ1-3, the full variable domain is GAGVSQSPRYKVAKRGQDVALRCDPISGHVSLFWYQQALGQGPEFLTYFQNEAQLDKSGLPSDRFFAERPEGSVSTLKIQRTQQEDSAVYLCASSPSTVRSGNTIYFGEGSWLTVV.

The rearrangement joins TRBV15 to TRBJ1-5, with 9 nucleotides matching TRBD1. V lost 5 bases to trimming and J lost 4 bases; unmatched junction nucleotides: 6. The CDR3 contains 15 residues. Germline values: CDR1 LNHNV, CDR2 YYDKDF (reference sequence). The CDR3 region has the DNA TGTGCCACCAGCTCAATGGGACAGGGAAATCAGCCCCAGCATTTT. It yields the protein CATSSMGQGNQPQHF.

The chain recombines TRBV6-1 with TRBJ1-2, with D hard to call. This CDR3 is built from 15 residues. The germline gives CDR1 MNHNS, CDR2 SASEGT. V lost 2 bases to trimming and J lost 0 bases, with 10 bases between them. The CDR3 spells CASSELGRANYGYTF. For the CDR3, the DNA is TGTGCCAGCAGTGAACTGGGCAGAGCTAACTATGGCTACACCTTC.

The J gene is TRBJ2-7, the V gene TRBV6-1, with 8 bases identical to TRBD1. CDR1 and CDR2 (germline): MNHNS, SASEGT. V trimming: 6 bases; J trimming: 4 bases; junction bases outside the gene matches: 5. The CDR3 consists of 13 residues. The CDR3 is CASSGQGTYEQYF. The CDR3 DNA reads TGTGCCAGCAGCGGACAGGGAACTTACGAGCAGTACTTC.

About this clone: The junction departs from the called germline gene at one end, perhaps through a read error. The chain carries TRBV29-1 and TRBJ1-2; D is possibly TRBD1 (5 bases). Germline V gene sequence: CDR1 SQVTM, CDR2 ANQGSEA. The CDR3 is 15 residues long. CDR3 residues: CSAERLGPEGYGYTF. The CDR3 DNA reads TGCAGCGCTGAACGTTTGGGGCCGGAGGGCTATGGCTACACCTTC.

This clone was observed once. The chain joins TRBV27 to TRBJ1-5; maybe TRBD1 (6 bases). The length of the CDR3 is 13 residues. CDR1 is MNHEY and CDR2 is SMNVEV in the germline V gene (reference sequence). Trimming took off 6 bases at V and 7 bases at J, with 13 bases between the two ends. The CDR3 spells CASSLEQGQPQHF. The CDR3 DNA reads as TGTGCCAGCAGCCTCGAACAGGGCCAGCCCCAGCATTTT.

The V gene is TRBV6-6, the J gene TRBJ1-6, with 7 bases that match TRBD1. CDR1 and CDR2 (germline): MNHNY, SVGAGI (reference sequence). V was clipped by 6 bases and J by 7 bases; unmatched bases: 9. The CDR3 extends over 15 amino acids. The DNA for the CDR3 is TGTGCCAGCAGCCCCCAAGGGGGCAACAATTCACCCCTCCACTTT. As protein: CASSPQGGNNSPLHF.

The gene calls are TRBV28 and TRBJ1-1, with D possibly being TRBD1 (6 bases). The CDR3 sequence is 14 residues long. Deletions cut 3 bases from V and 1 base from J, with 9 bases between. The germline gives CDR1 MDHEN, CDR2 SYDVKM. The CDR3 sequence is CASSFRGGNTEAFF. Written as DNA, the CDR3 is TGTGCCAGCAGTTTCCGAGGGGGGAACACTGAAGCTTTCTTT. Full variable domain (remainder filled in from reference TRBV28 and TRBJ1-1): DVKVTQSSRYLVKRTGEKVFLECVQDMDHENMFWYRQDPGLGLRLIYFSYDVKMKEKGDIPEGYSVSREKKERFSLILESASTNQTSMYLCASSFRGGNTEAFFGQGTRLTVV.

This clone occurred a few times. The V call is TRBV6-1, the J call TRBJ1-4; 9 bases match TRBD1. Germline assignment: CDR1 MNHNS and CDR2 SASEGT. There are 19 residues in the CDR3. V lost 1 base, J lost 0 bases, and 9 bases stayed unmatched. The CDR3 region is CASSEDGGTGSATNEKLFF. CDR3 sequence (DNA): TGTGCCAGCAGTGAAGACGGAGGGACAGGGTCTGCAACTAATGAAAAACTGTTTTTT.

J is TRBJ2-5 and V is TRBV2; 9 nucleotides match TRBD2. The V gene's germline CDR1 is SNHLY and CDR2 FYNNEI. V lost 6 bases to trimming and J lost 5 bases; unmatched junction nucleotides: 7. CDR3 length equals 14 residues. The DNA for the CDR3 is TGTGCCAGCAGCGGCGGGGGGGCGGCGGAGACCCAGTACTTC. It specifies CASSGGGAAETQYF.

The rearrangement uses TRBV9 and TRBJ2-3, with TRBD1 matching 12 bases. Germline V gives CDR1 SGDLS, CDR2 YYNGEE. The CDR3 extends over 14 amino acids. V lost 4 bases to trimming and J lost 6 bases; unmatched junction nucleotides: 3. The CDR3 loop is CASSKGQGADTQYF. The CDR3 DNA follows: TGTGCCAGCAGCAAGGGACAGGGGGCCGATACGCAGTATTTT.

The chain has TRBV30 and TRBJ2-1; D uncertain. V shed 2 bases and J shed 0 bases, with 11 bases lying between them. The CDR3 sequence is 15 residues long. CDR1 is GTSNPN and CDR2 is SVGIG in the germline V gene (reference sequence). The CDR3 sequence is CAWSPPLRSYNEQFF. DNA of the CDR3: TGTGCCTGGAGTCCCCCCCTACGCTCCTACAATGAGCAGTTCTTC.

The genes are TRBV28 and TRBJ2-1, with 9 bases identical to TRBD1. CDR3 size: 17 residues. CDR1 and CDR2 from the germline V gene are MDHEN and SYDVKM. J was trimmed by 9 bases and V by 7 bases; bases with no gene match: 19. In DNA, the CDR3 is TGTGCCAGCACCACCAACTACGGACAGGGGTTGTTGGGTGAGCAGTTCTTC. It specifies CASTTNYGQGLLGEQFF.

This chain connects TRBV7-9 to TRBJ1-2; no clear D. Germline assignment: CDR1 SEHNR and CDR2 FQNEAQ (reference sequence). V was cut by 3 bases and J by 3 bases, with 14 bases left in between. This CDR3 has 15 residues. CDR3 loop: CASSLGSGLDYGYTF. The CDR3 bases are TGTGCCAGCAGCTTGGGGTCGGGGTTGGACTATGGCTACACCTTC.

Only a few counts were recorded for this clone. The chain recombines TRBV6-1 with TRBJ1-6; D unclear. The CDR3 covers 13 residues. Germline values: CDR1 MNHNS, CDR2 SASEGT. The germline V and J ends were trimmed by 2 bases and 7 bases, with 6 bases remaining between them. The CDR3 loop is CASSEPGNSPLHF. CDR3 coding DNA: TGTGCCAGCAGTGAACCGGGGAATTCACCCCTCCACTTT.

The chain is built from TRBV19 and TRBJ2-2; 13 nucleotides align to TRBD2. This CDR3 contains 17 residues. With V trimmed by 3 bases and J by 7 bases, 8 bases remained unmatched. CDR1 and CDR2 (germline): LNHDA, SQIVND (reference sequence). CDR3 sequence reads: CASSIGLAGARGGELFF. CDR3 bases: TGTGCCAGTAGTATCGGACTAGCGGGGGCCCGGGGCGGGGAGCTGTTTTTT. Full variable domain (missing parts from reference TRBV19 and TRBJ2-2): DGGITQSPKYLFRKEGQNVTLSCEQNLNHDAMYWYRQDPGQGLRLIYYSQIVNDFQKGDIAEGYSVSREKKESFPLTVTSAQKNPTAFYLCASSIGLAGARGGELFFGEGSRLTVL.

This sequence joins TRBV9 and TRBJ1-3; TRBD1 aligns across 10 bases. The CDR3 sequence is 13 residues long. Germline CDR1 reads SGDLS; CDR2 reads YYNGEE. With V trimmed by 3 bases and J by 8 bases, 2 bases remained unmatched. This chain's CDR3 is CASSETGGDTIYF. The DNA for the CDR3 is TGTGCCAGCAGCGAGACAGGGGGCGACACCATATATTTT.

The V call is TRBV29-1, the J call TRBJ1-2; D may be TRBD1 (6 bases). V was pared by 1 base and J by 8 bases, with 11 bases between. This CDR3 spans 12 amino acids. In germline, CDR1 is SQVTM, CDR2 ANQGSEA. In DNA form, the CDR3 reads TGCAGCGTTGAAGGGGCAGGGACAGGCTACACCTTC. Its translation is CSVEGAGTGYTF.